This is a list of T cell receptor beta chains from one sample in a study of control samples from healthy donors and cancer patients. Sequencing used immunoSEQ multiplex PCR; TCRdb keeps in-frame clones, though not all of them. The data contain some 120,000 clones, approximately 90% of them singletons. Specimen: blood. These receptor sequences come from a man aged 18 to 29 in good health. Both conserved end residues are trimmed from each CDR3. The order of the fields is J gene, V gene, CDR3 protein.

>TRBJ2-1|TRBV19
ASSTDSYNEQF
>TRBJ1-2|TRBV5-4
ASSLGIGQGKNSYGYT
>TRBJ2-1|TRBV2
AGTRQTSYNEQF
>TRBJ2-2|TRBV3-1/TRBV3-2
ASSQVIYNTGELF
>TRBJ1-1|TRBV10-2
ASMDRAAWNTEAF
>TRBJ2-5|TRBV30
AVAGRKQETQY
>TRBJ2-5|TRBV7-9
ASSPPSGGPGTQY
>TRBJ2-1|TRBV4-1
ASSQVNSRQGRNEQF
>TRBJ2-7|TRBV15
ATSRGQAFSYEQY
>TRBJ1-1|TRBV11-3
ASSSQGGEEAF
>TRBJ2-7|TRBV11-3
ASSSDMFGEQY
>TRBJ1-1|TRBV19
ASSSGGETRSTEAF
>TRBJ2-7|TRBV19
ASSPTGSYEQY
>TRBJ2-7|TRBV2
ASSDRQGYEQY
>TRBJ2-1|TRBV7-3
ASSSGREQF
>TRBJ1-4|TRBV20-1
SASPGSGEKLF
>TRBJ1-5|TRBV4-1
ASSQQGLNQPQH
>TRBJ1-1|TRBV12-3/TRBV12-4
ASSFVQNTEAF
>TRBJ1-1|TRBV10-2
ASLGRQNTEAF
>TRBJ1-2|TRBV10-3
AITDGGNRGYT
>TRBJ2-1|TRBV2
ASSGYRSPRGEQF
>TRBJ1-5|TRBV19
ARLGGGHNQPQH
>TRBJ1-3|TRBV10-3
AISDLLDRANTIY
>TRBJ2-7|TRBV7-3
ASSREDRVPYEQY
>TRBJ1-1|TRBV12-3/TRBV12-4
ASSLAQGLGAF
>TRBJ2-1|TRBV3-1/TRBV3-2
ASSQDRGGYNEQF
>TRBJ2-5|TRBV2
ASSEDRLQETQY
>TRBJ1-5|TRBV23-1
ASSLDRDNQPQH
>TRBJ1-2|TRBV25-1
ASSEAGDYGYT